A single T cell receptor (beta chain) is shown here with its context. The antigen is undetermined. The data were taken from a study of shared clonotypes between healthy human individuals. Study context: In total, the donors were a couple of women and a few men aged 18 to 49. Per donor, CD8 memory used one plate, CD8 naive used two, CD4 memory used three and CD4 naive used three.

The CDR3 totals 14 residues. Profiled with immunoSEQ multiplex PCR; TCRdb holds only in-frame clones, not every one. The data show over a million clones, 70% to 80% seen once. Regarding the study as a whole: Donor clonotype sharing was expected to depend on sequencing depth.

The source material was memory CD4+ T cells sorted from blood. Subset here: CD45RA-negative fraction. This TCR was sampled from a man younger than 35 in good health. V gene TRBV21-1 combines with J gene TRBJ2-7. TRBV21-1 is marked as a pseudogene. In DNA form, the CDR3 reads TGTGCCAGCTTGCCCTTTGGGTCCTCCTACGAGCAGTACTTC. Residues: CASLPFGSSYEQYF.